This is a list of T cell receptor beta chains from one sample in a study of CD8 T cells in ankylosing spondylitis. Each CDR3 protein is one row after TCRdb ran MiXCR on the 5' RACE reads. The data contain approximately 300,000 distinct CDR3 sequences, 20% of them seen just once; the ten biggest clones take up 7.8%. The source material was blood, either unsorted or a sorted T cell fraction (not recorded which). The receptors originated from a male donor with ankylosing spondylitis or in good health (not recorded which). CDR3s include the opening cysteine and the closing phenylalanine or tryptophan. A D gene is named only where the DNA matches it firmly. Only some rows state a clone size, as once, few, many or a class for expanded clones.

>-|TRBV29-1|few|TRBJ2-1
TGCAGCGTTGCATCCGACAATGAGCAGTTCTTC
CSVASDNEQFF
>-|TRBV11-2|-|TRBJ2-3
TGTGCCAGCAGCTTAGTTCTGAGTCTCACAGATACGCAGTATTTT
CASSLVLSLTDTQYF
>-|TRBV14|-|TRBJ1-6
TGTGCCAGCAGCCAAGACGGCACAGGCGGTAATTCACCCCTCCACTTT
CASSQDGTGGNSPLHF
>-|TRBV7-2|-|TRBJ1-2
TGTGCCAGCAGCACAGGGTTTAATGGCTACACCTTC
CASSTGFNGYTF
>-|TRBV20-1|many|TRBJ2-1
TGCAGTGCTAGAGCCTTCAGGAGGGCCGAGCAGTTCTTC
CSARAFRRAEQFF
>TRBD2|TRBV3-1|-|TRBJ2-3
TGTGTCAGCAGAAAACTAGGAAGCGGGGGCACAGATACGCAGTATTTT
CVSRKLGSGGTDTQYF
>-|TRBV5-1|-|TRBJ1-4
TGCGCCAGCAGCTTGGTCTCAGCCGCTAATGAAAAACTGTTTTTT
CASSLVSAANEKLFF
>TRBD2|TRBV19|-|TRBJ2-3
TGTGCCAGTAGTCAACTAGCGGGCGGGCCATCAGATACGCAGTATTTT
CASSQLAGGPSDTQYF
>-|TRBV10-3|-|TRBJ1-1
TGTGCCATCAGTGAGTCGGGAGGGGGAGACCACACTGAAGCTTTCTTT
CAISESGGGDHTEAFF
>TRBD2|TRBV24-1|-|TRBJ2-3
TGTGCCACCAGTGGCTCCTCAGCGGGGCCTAGCACAGATACGCAGTATTTT
CATSGSSAGPSTDTQYF
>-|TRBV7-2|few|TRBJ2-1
TGTGCCAGCAGCTTAGAACTGCTAGCACATGAGCAGTTCTTC
CASSLELLAHEQFF
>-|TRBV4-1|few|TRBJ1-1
TGCGCCAGCAGCCAAGAGATTTGGAGGACTGAAGCTTTCTTT
CASSQEIWRTEAFF
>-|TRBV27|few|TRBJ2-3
TGTGCCAGCAGAGGGGGAGGGCCTCCACAAGATACGCAGTATTTT
CASRGGGPPQDTQYF
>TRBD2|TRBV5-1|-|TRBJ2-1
TGCGCCAGCAGCTTTCCCGGACTAGCGAAGTTCTTC
CASSFPGLAKFF
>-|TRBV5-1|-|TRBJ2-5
TGCGCCAGCAGGGGGCCGGGCCCCGAGGCAAAGACCCAGTACTTC
CASRGPGPEAKTQYF
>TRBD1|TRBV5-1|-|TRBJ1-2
TGCGCCAGCAGCTTGGTCAGGACAGGGGCTGGTGGCTACACCTTC
CASSLVRTGAGGYTF
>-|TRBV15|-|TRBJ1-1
TGTGCCACCGGGGAAGACAGCCACACTGAAGCTTTCTTT
CATGEDSHTEAFF
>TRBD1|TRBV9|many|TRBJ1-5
TGTGCCAGCAGCCCGGCAGGGGGTAATCAGCCCCAGCATTTT
CASSPAGGNQPQHF
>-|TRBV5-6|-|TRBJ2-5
TGTGCCAGCAGCCCCGACGGGGGATTGCGGGAGACCCAGTACTTC
CASSPDGGLRETQYF
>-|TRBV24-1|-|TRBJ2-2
TGTGCCACCAGTGATGCCTCCGGGACCACCCCCGGGGAGCTGTTTTTT
CATSDASGTTPGELFF
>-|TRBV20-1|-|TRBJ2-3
TGCAGTGCTAGAGATCCGAGGGGTAACACAGATACGCAGTATTTT
CSARDPRGNTDTQYF
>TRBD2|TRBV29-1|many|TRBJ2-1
TGCAGCGTTTGTGGGACTAGTCCATCTTACAATGAGCAGTTCTTC
CSVCGTSPSYNEQFF